The 4 T cell receptor beta chains reported below all come from one sample, sequenced in a study of Graves' ophthalmopathy and Graves' hyperthyroidism. Scientists amplified the TCR beta CDR3 regions from RNA transcripts. The first round was an RT-PCR with HTBI primers, and the second round was a multiplex PCR. From the multiplex PCR reads, TCRdb called clonotypes with MiXCR, one entry per CDR3 protein. The data contain 400,000 or so distinct CDR3 sequences, roughly 15% of them seen just once; the ten biggest clones take up 2% to 3%. Sequences were obtained from peripheral blood. The receptor source for this set is an adult woman with stable Graves' hyperthyroidism.

The table lists this clonotype with many counts. The chain uses TRBV11-2 and TRBJ2-7; the D gene could be TRBD1 or TRBD2 (5 bases each). Trimming removed 1 base at V and 5 bases at J, with 12 bases between. CDR3 size: 14 residues. From germline, CDR1 is SGHAT and CDR2 FQNNGV. The CDR3 DNA reads TGTGCCAGCAGCTTAGTGGCAGGGAGAGACGAGCAGTACTTC. Translation gives CASSLVAGRDEQYF.

This sequence joins TRBV12-3 or TRBV12-4 and TRBJ1-1; possibly TRBD1 for D (5 bases). Trimming shortened V by 5 bases and J by 6 bases, and 13 bases separated the two germline ends. This CDR3 is built from 13 residues. The CDR3 is CASSRTDRAEAFF. CDR3 DNA: TGTGCCAGCAGTAGGACCGACAGAGCTGAAGCTTTCTTT.

This clonotype was recorded at least ten times. V is TRBV19 and J is TRBJ1-1; D is uncertain. Trimming pared 7 bases from V and 6 bases from J, leaving 12 bases between. Germline values: CDR1 LNHDA, CDR2 SQIVND (reference sequence). The CDR3 has 12 amino acids. CDR3 sequence: CASTGMRAEAFF. CDR3 DNA: TGTGCCAGTACTGGGATGAGGGCTGAAGCTTTCTTT.

In this sample, this clonotype turned up many times. This chain connects TRBV20-1 to TRBJ2-7, with D perhaps matching TRBD1 or TRBD2 (5 bases each). This CDR3 has 14 residues. Germline-derived CDR1 and CDR2 are DFQATT and SNEGSKA (reference sequence). The germline V and J ends were trimmed by 3 bases and 4 bases, with 16 bases remaining between them. Here the CDR3 reads CSASIGQGVYEQYF. Written as DNA, the CDR3 is TGCAGTGCTAGTATTGGGCAGGGAGTGTACGAGCAGTACTTC.